This record looks at one TCR beta chain sequence and its context. What it binds is not known. Germline V lookup: CDR1 MNHEY, CDR2 SVGEGT. V trimming: 2 bases; J trimming: 6 bases; junction bases outside the gene matches: 9. The CDR3 sequence is 16 residues long. The source of the sample is a study of T-cell reconstitution after alpha-beta-depleted transplantation in children. Unique molecular identifiers were incorporated during preparation of the TCRbeta library. TCRdb recomputed calls from the PCR reads with MiXCR, one row per CDR3 protein. The repertoire holds 700,000 to 950,000 distinct CDR3 sequences, with 16% as singletons. The study's findings and limits: T-cell counts and diversity at one year following transplant were attributed mainly to newly produced T cells. Elevated TCRbeta diversity at day 60 was traced, in some patients, to surviving recipient T cells and thymic progenitors. There were reportedly several hundred expanded graft clones from which alpha-beta T cells came about two months after transplant.

The V call is TRBV6-2 or TRBV6-3, the J call TRBJ2-7; 11 positions match TRBD2. Specimen: PBMCs, mostly from graft donor cells, collected 360 days after TCRalphabeta/CD19-depleted stem cell transplant. The TCR originated in a male patient between 10 and 17 years old who had a stem cell transplant for acute lymphoblastic leukemia, so the T cells may come from the graft donor. The CDR3 is CASSYTPLAGAGEQYF. In DNA form, the CDR3 reads TGTGCCAGCAGTTACACCCCACTAGCGGGAGCAGGCGAGCAGTACTTC.